This TCR beta chain was sequenced in a study of CD8 T cells in ankylosing spondylitis (dated by TCRdb to 2017 to 2019). General notes on the study: The study set out to find disease-linked TCR variants by profiling T cell receptor beta repertoires in ankylosing spondylitis patients and healthy donors. The full study cohort was made up of about 24 ankylosing spondylitis patients and more than 90 healthy donors. Peripheral blood was sampled, and synovial fluid was additionally collected from ankylosing spondylitis patients. The research as a whole found: The disease-linked clones had a CD8+ phenotype and were found at relatively low frequencies in peripheral blood. A TCR beta motif made up of several highly homologous amino acid variants appeared to be characteristic of blood from ankylosing spondylitis patients. Some motif variants had previously been reported in the synovial fluid and blood of reactive arthritis patients, which suggests shared mechanisms of disease initiation. The disease-linked clones were reported to be significantly enriched in matched synovial fluid samples from ankylosing spondylitis patients.

These reads were obtained on an Illumina HiSeq 2500. TCR beta libraries were prepared by quantitative 5'-RACE with molecular barcodes. From the authors' description of their analysis: To identify disease-linked TCR variants, a new computational method was used, one built on a probabilistic model of VDJ rearrangement. TCRdb itself trimmed the public reads at Q25 with fastp, ran MiXCR and retained productive beta chains. Every CDR3 protein is listed once, alongside the most common genes and DNA of its rows. Here the V and J calls rest on TCRdb's processing, not on the authors' analysis. This sample gives about 480,000 distinct CDR3 sequences in total; roughly 17% of them show up just once. Jointly, the top ten make up approximately 0.93% of the sample. This clonotype appeared a few times. The antigen this receptor binds is unknown. Per-base quality was not reported, and no clone a single base away is much larger than it.

The CDR3 sequence holds 15 residues, the cysteine and phenylalanine included. Only the CDR3 DNA stays, 45 bases, in frame from base 1. The germline V and J ends show losses of 1 base and 3 bases respectively, and no gene match explains 2 bases of the junction. The rearrangement combines TRBV12-3 or TRBV12-4 with TRBJ1-4; 7 junctional bases match TRBD1. Sequenced: blood, either unsorted or a sorted T cell fraction (not recorded which). This TCR came from a male donor with ankylosing spondylitis. The CDR3 region has the sequence CASSLVGTANEKLFF. The DNA reads as follows: TGTGCCAGCAGTTTAGTAGGGACAGCTAATGAAAAACTGTTTTTT.